This T cell receptor (beta chain) was identified in a study of early T cells in non-severe SARS-CoV-2 infection. Looking at the study overall: The sequenced material was bulk RNA from unsorted whole blood, and its chains were unpaired. Study-level points and caveats: Matches to VDJdb favored anti-spike CD8 responses and missed private and CD4 specificities.

Attachment of unique molecular identifiers was made to individual cDNA molecules. TCRdb called the 5' RACE reads again in MiXCR, with one record for every CDR3 protein. This sample has about 66,000 distinct CDR3 sequences, with over 8% found just once. This clonotype has ten or more counts. What it recognizes is unknown. V lost 2 bases and J lost 7, with 8 bases in between. CDR3 length: 12 amino acids. Germline CDR1 is SGHTA and CDR2 is FQGTGA. V usage is TRBV7-3 and J usage is TRBJ1-2; D gene uncertain. The clonotype originates from an adult who was a healthcare worker with PCR-confirmed SARS-CoV-2 infection or an uninfected control (not recorded which). The sequenced sample consisted of whole blood. The CDR3 coding sequence is TGTGCCAGCAGCTTAGTCCGAGGTGGCTACACCTTC. Its translation is CASSLVRGGYTF.